The rows below give T cell receptor beta chains drawn from one sample of a study of shared clonotypes between healthy human individuals. Measured with immunoSEQ multiplex PCR; TCRdb has only the in-frame clones, and not every one. The table records 2.3 million or so clones, 93% of them present only once. The sample was naive CD4+ T cells from PBMCs. The receptors originated from a man aged 18 to 29 in good health. Some clones in this sample may be carry-over from other donors' samples. Each CDR3 is given with its conserved first and last residue. Each record gives: D gene, clone size, CDR3 length, V gene, J gene, CDR3 protein, CDR3 DNA. D genes are given only for firm matches. The listing skips clone size in some rows; elsewhere it reads once, few, many or a size class.

>NA|NA|14|TRBV5-4|TRBJ2-7
CASSLRLAPYEQYF
TGTGCCAGCAGCTTGCGATTAGCCCCCTACGAGCAGTACTTC
>NA|NA|13|TRBV4-3|TRBJ1-2
CASSQDLSYGYTF
TGCGCCAGCAGCCAAGATCTTAGCTATGGCTACACCTTC
>NA|NA|14|TRBV28|TRBJ2-7
CASRVTTSPYEQYF
TGTGCCAGCAGGGTTACGACTAGTCCATACGAGCAGTACTTC
>NA|NA|13|TRBV29-1|TRBJ2-1
CSVGGTPEGEQFF
TGCAGCGTTGGCGGGACTCCAGAGGGTGAGCAGTTCTTC
>NA|NA|14|TRBV30|TRBJ1-2
CAWSLFRGGYGYTF
TGTGCCTGGAGCTTGTTCAGGGGCGGCTATGGCTACACCTTC
>NA|NA|15|TRBV30|TRBJ2-7
CAWSVPGLQSDEQYF
TGTGCCTGGAGTGTACCCGGACTACAGAGCGACGAGCAGTACTTC
>NA|NA|15|TRBV28|TRBJ1-4
CASSFQGGGNEKLFF
TGTGCCAGCAGTTTTCAGGGAGGGGGTAATGAAAAACTGTTTTTT
>TRBD2|NA|14|TRBV6-6|TRBJ2-7
CASKTSGALYEQYF
TGTGCCAGCAAGACTAGCGGGGCCCTCTACGAGCAGTACTTC
>NA|NA|17|TRBV7-3|TRBJ2-3
CASSRWGIGTLKDTQYF
TGTGCCAGCAGCCGTTGGGGGATAGGGACCCTGAAAGATACGCAGTATTTT
>TRBD2|NA|17|TRBV5-6|TRBJ2-7
CASSLGPRIAGDYEQYF
TGTGCCAGCAGCTTGGGCCCCCGGATAGCGGGCGATTACGAGCAGTACTTC
>NA|NA|14|TRBV5-6|TRBJ2-7
CASSLARQGHEQYF
TGTGCCAGCAGCTTGGCACGGCAGGGCCACGAGCAGTACTTC
>NA|few|15|TRBV9|TRBJ1-1
CASTLGQELNTEAFF
TGTGCCAGCACCCTAGGGCAGGAGTTGAACACTGAAGCTTTCTTT
>NA|NA|16|TRBV5-8|TRBJ1-5
CASSLYRGLTNQPQHF
TGTGCCAGCAGCTTATACCGGGGCCTTACGAATCAGCCCCAGCATTTT
>NA|NA|13|TRBV5-1|TRBJ1-1
CASSVGVDTEAFF
TGCGCCAGCAGCGTAGGGGTGGACACTGAAGCTTTCTTT
>TRBD2|NA|14|TRBV19|TRBJ2-2
CASSTSGHTGELFF
TGTGCCAGTAGTACTAGCGGTCACACCGGGGAGCTGTTTTTT
>TRBD1|NA|17|TRBV27|TRBJ1-2
CASSSGQGASAPYGYTF
TGTGCCAGCAGTTCGGGACAGGGGGCCAGCGCTCCCTATGGCTACACCTTC
>NA|NA|14|TRBV7-9|TRBJ2-1
CASSLVQGSNEQFF
TGTGCCAGCAGCTTAGTGCAGGGGAGCAATGAGCAGTTCTTC
>NA|NA|12|TRBV25-1|TRBJ2-1
CAVQQGYNEQFF
TGTGCCGTGCAACAGGGCTACAATGAGCAGTTCTTC
>TRBD2|NA|16|TRBV14|TRBJ2-7
CASSQVSGRAKGEQYF
TGTGCCAGCAGCCAAGTTAGCGGGAGGGCTAAGGGAGAGCAGTACTTC
>TRBD2|NA|14|TRBV7-2|TRBJ2-1
CASSWGLAGDEQFF
TGTGCCAGCAGTTGGGGACTAGCGGGAGACGAGCAGTTCTTC
>NA|few|15|TRBV30|TRBJ1-1
CAWSPGDFMNTEAFF
TGTGCCTGGAGTCCGGGGGACTTCATGAACACTGAAGCTTTCTTT
>NA|NA|16|TRBV6-5|TRBJ1-2
CASSWGPRSRVNGYTF
TGTGCCAGCAGTTGGGGTCCTCGAAGCAGAGTTAATGGCTACACCTTC
>NA|few|12|TRBV30|TRBJ1-5
CAWSVGTQPQHF
TGTGCCTGGAGTGTAGGGACCCAGCCCCAGCATTTT
>NA|NA|11|TRBV7-6|TRBJ2-1
CASSGYNEQFF
TGTGCCAGCAGCGGATACAATGAGCAGTTCTTC
>TRBD1|NA|15|TRBV6-5|TRBJ1-4
CASSSPGQGGEKLFF
TGTGCCAGCAGTAGTCCGGGACAGGGGGGTGAAAAACTGTTTTTT